Below are 18 T cell receptor beta chains sequenced from a single sample in a study of blood T cell repertoires in COVID-19. Repertoires were generated with immunoSEQ multiplex PCR, while TCRdb's copy carries only in-frame clones and drops some. Here the sample spans about 270,000 clones, approximately 88% being singletons. Sequencing was done on a sample of PBMCs or T cells enriched from blood (not recorded which). Every receptor here comes from a woman between 35 and 50 years old with acute COVID-19.

The rearrangement uses TRBV7-6 and TRBJ1-1; 11 bases line up with TRBD1. CDR1 and CDR2 from the germline V gene are SGHVS and FNYEAQ. CDR3 length equals 17 residues. The J segment lost 4 bases and the V segment lost 3 bases, leaving 10 bases of the junction unmatched. The CDR3 nucleotides are TGTGCCAGCAGCTTTAATACCGGGACAGGGGGTGGCACTGAAGCTTTCTTT. Translation gives CASSFNTGTGGGTEAFF. Filled out from reference TRBV7-6 and TRBJ1-1, the complete variable domain reads GAGVSQSPRYKVTKRGQDVALRCDPISGHVSLYWYRQALGQGPEFLTYFNYEAQQDKSGLPNDRFSAERPEGSISTLTIQRTEQRDSAMYRCASSFNTGTGGGTEAFFGQGTRLTVV.

The chain employs TRBV6-5 and TRBJ2-1, with D perhaps TRBD2 (5 bases). Germline CDR1 is MNHEY and CDR2 is SVGAGI. The CDR3 extends over 12 amino acids. The V end was cut by 6 bases, the J end by 9 bases, with 12 bases between. CDR3 nucleotide sequence: TGTGCCAGCAGGGCCCCCGGAGGTGAGCAGTTCTTC. Translated, it gives CASRAPGGEQFF.

This sequence joins TRBV10-2 and TRBJ2-3, with D hard to call. The CDR3 is 14 amino acids. Trimming took off 5 bases at V and 4 bases at J, with 13 bases between the two ends. Looked up from germline, CDR1 is WSHSY and CDR2 is SAAADI. CDR3 nucleotide sequence: TGCGCCAGCAGTCATGCGATAGCTCCAGATACGCAGTATTTT. Amino acid sequence: CASSHAIAPDTQYF.

This clone appeared a few times. The gene calls are TRBV7-8 and TRBJ1-1; D remains ambiguous. CDR3 length: 15 residues. Germline V lookup: CDR1 SGHVS, CDR2 FQNEAQ. The ends were cut back, 2 bases at V and 1 base at J, with 11 bases in the middle. The CDR3 coding sequence is TGTGCCAGCAGCTTACAGAGGATCACGAACACTGAAGCTTTCTTT. This encodes CASSLQRITNTEAFF.

This sequence joins TRBV28 and TRBJ2-5, with TRBD2 matching 10 bases. This CDR3 is 15 amino acids long. V lost 2 bases and J lost 4; bases outside the gene matches: 4. CDR1 is MDHEN, CDR2 SYDVKM, per germline. CDR3: CASSLGLAGVETQYF. The CDR3 bases are TGTGCCAGCAGTTTAGGTCTAGCGGGAGTAGAGACCCAGTACTTC.

The chain is built from TRBV6-1 and TRBJ2-6; TRBD1 might be the D (6 bases). Germline V lookup: CDR1 MNHNS, CDR2 SASEGT. V was shortened by 2 bases and J by 2 bases, with 16 bases between the two germline ends. The CDR3 sequence is 18 residues long. The CDR3 sequence is CASSESTGYRTGANVLTF. As DNA, the CDR3 is TGTGCCAGCAGTGAATCCACAGGGTACCGTACTGGGGCCAACGTCCTGACTTTC.

In DNA form, the CDR3 reads TGTGCCAGCAGCCCCGGGGGTTATGGCTACACCTTC. It specifies CASSPGGYGYTF. The chain employs TRBV28 and TRBJ1-2; tentatively, D is TRBD1 (5 bases). Between the trimmed V and J ends, which lost 6 bases and 5 bases, there was a span of 10 bases. CDR3 size: 12 residues. The germline V gene encodes CDR1 MDHEN and CDR2 SYDVKM.

The CDR3 is CASSLGGLAGNEQYF. The DNA for the CDR3 is TGTGCCAGCAGCTTAGGTGGCCTAGCGGGTAACGAGCAGTACTTC. V is TRBV11-2 and J is TRBJ2-7; 8 nucleotides agree with TRBD2. The CDR3 length is 15 residues. Germline V gives CDR1 SGHAT, CDR2 FQNNGV. V lost 1 base to trimming and J lost 5 bases; unmatched junction nucleotides: 7.

The V gene is TRBV3-1 (or the pseudogene TRBV3-2), the J gene TRBJ1-1; 7 nucleotides line up with TRBD1. CDR3 length equals 13 residues. The germline V gene encodes CDR1 LGHDT and CDR2 YNNKEL (reference sequence). J was trimmed by 8 bases and V by 4 bases; bases with no gene match: 7. CDR3 DNA: TGTGCCAGCAGCCCCCCCGGACAGGTAGAAGCTTTCTTT. This gives the protein CASSPPGQVEAFF.

The rearrangement uses TRBV9 and TRBJ2-7; TRBD1 is a possible D gene (6 bases). The germline gives CDR1 SGDLS, CDR2 YYNGEE. The CDR3 is made up of 14 amino acids. The V end was cut by 0 bases, the J end by 3 bases, with 10 bases between. CDR3 bases: TGTGCCAGCAGCGTAGACGGGACACGCTACGAGCAGTACTTC. It codes for CASSVDGTRYEQYF. Supplemented by reference TRBV9 and TRBJ2-7, the full variable domain reads DSGVTQTPKHLITATGQRVTLRCSPRSGDLSVYWYQQSLDQGLQFLIQYYNGEERAKGNILERFSAQQFPDLHSELNLSSLELGDSALYFCASSVDGTRYEQYFGPGTRLTVT.

The V gene is TRBV10-1, the J gene TRBJ2-3; TRBD2 agrees at 15 bases. The ends lost 2 bases at V and 5 bases at J; junction bases unmatched: 5. Per the germline V gene, CDR1 is WNHNN and CDR2 is SYGVQD (reference sequence). The CDR3 runs 17 residues. CDR3 DNA: TGCGCCAGCAGTGAGCCGGGACTAGCGGGAGGCGGAGATACGCAGTATTTT. Translating it yields CASSEPGLAGGGDTQYF.

In this sample, this clone turned up once. The chain couples TRBV7-8 to TRBJ1-2, with D possibly TRBD1 on 6 matching bases. The CDR3 is made up of 15 amino acids. The V gene's germline CDR1 is SGHVS and CDR2 FQNEAQ. Deletions cut 0 bases from V and 2 bases from J, with 10 bases between. CDR3 DNA: TGTGCCAGCAGCTTAGCGCTCCAGGGGAACTATGGCTACACCTTC. Its protein product is CASSLALQGNYGYTF.

CDR3 bases: TGTGCCAGCAGTCCAGGGGAAAACACTGAAGCTTTCTTT. This translates into CASSPGENTEAFF. The rearrangement uses TRBV28 and TRBJ1-1, with a weak D call TRBD1 (6 bases). Germline values: CDR1 MDHEN, CDR2 SYDVKM. CDR3 length equals 13 residues. V gave up 5 bases and J gave up 2 bases, with 9 bases separating them.

The chain combines TRBV24-1 with TRBJ1-2, with a tentative D call TRBD1 (6 bases). The germline V gene encodes CDR1 KGHDR and CDR2 SFDVKD. This CDR3 is 14 amino acids long. The germline V and J ends were trimmed by 4 bases and 2 bases, with 10 bases remaining between them. CDR3 sequence reads: CATSEPGQNYGYTF. CDR3 coding DNA: TGTGCCACCAGTGAACCGGGACAAAACTATGGCTACACCTTC.

The chain is built from TRBV11-2 and TRBJ2-1, with TRBD2 as a possible D gene (7 bases). Trimming took off 1 base at V and 1 base at J, with 14 bases between the two ends. The germline CDR1 and CDR2 sequences are SGHAT and FQNNGV. CDR3 length equals 17 residues. The CDR3 loop reads CASSLVGGAFSYNEQFF. The CDR3 DNA sequence: TGTGCCAGCAGCTTAGTTGGGGGGGCGTTTTCCTACAATGAGCAGTTCTTC.

This clone has a single count. The rearrangement links TRBV5-1 to TRBJ2-7; 7 bases are a match to TRBD1. With V trimmed by 4 bases and J by 1 base, 5 bases remained unmatched. The germline gives CDR1 SGHRS, CDR2 YFSETQ. There are 14 residues in the CDR3. DNA of the CDR3: TGCGCCAGCAGCCTAACGACAGGGTCCTACGAGCAGTACTTC. Translation gives CASSLTTGSYEQYF.

This clone appeared a single time. The V and J genes are TRBV12-5 and TRBJ2-5; the match to TRBD2 covers 9 bases. The V gene's germline CDR1 is LGHNT and CDR2 FRNRAP. J gave up 4 bases and V 7 bases, and 13 bases lay outside the gene matches. CDR3 length: 16 amino acids. The CDR3 DNA follows: TGTGCTAGTGTTCCCCCAATAGCGGGAGATACAGAGACCCAGTACTTC. Protein: CASVPPIAGDTETQYF.

The chain uses TRBV27 and TRBJ2-3; TRBD2 matches at 11 bases. Germline loops: CDR1 MNHEY, CDR2 SMNVEV (reference sequence). V lost 6 bases to trimming and J lost 4 bases; unmatched junction nucleotides: 9. This CDR3 comprises 16 residues. The CDR3 nucleotides read TGTGCCAGCAGGGGGAGACTAGCGGGACGGCCAGATACGCAGTATTTT. It is translated as CASRGRLAGRPDTQYF.